The sequence of this T cell receptor beta chain was determined in a study of blood T cells in healthy people across ages. Study findings and constraints: Aged donors had fewer naive CD4+ cells and lower diversity than long-lived donors. TCR beta diversity, measured per million T cells, fell in a roughly linear way with age.

On this clonotype: Its antigen is still unknown.

It was with a sample-barcoded 5' primer and a J-beta primer mix that a second PCR of roughly 7 to 12 cycles was run. TCRdb analysed the 5' RACE reads with MiXCR anew, one entry per CDR3 protein. The sample yields about 1.1 million distinct CDR3 sequences, 30% to 40% seen once. Donors ranged from about 6 to 90 years old and were healthy Caucasians in Russia. Trimming cost V 9 bases and J 5 bases; bases outside gene matches: 9. CDR3 length equals 13 residues. The chain couples TRBV12-3 or TRBV12-4 to TRBJ1-1, with 7 bases identical to TRBD1. Sequencing was done on a sample of blood. The TCR was taken from a man younger than 35 in good health. CDR3 DNA sequence: TGTGCCAGTGAACGGACAGGACAGACTGAAGCTTTCTTT. Translating gives CASERTGQTEAFF.